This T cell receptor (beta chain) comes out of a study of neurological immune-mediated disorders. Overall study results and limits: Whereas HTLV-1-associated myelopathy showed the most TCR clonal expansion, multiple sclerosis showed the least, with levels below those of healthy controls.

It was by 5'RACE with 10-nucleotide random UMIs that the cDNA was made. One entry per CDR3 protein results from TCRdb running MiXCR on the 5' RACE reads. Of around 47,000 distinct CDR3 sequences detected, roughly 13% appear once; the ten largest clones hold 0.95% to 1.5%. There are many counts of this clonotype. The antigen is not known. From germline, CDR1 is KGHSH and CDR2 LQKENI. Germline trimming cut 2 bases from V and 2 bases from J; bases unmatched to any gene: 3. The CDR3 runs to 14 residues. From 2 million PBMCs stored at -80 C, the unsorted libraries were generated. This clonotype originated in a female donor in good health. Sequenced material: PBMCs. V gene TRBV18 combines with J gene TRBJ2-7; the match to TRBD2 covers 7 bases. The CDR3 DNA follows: TGTGCCAGCTCACCAGGCGGGGGTACCTACGAGCAGTACTTC. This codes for CASSPGGGTYEQYF. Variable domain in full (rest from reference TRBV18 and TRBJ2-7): NAGVMQNPRHLVRRRGQEARLRCSPMKGHSHVYWYRQLPEEGLKFMVYLQKENIIDESGMPKERFSAEFPKEGPSILRIQQVVRGDSAAYFCASSPGGGTYEQYFGPGTRLTVT.